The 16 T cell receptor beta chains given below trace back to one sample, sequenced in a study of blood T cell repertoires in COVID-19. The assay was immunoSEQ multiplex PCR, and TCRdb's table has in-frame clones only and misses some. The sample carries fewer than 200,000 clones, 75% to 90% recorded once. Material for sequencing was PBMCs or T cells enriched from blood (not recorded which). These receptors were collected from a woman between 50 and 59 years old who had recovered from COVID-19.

The CDR3 sequence is CSPAKSGQGTQPQHF. The CDR3 bases are TGCAGCCCTGCTAAATCGGGACAGGGAACTCAGCCCCAGCATTTT. V usage is TRBV29-1 and J usage is TRBJ1-5, with TRBD1 matching over 9 bases. From germline, CDR1 is SQVTM and CDR2 ANQGSEA. The V segment lost 8 bases and the J segment 6 bases; nucleotides outside the gene matches: 14. The CDR3 is 15 amino acids.

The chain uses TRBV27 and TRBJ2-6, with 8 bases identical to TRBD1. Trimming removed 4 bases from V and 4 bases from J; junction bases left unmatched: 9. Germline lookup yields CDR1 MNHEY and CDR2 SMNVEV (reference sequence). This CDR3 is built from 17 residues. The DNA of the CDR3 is TGTGCCAGCAGTTCCCAGGGGGCACTTTTCGGGGCCAACGTCCTGACTTTC. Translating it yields CASSSQGALFGANVLTF.

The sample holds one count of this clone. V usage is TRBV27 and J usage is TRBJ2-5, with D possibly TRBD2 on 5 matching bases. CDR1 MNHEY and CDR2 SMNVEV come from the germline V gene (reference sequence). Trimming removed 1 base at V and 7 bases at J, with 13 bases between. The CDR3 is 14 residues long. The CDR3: CASSLWAVGGTQYF. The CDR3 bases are TGTGCCAGCAGTTTATGGGCCGTAGGAGGGACCCAGTACTTC.

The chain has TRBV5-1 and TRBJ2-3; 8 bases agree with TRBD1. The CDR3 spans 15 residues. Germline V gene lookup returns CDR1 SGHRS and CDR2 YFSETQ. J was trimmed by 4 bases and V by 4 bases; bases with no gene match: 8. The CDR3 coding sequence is TGCGCCAGCAGCCCTGGGACAGGACGGCCAGATACGCAGTATTTT. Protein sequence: CASSPGTGRPDTQYF.

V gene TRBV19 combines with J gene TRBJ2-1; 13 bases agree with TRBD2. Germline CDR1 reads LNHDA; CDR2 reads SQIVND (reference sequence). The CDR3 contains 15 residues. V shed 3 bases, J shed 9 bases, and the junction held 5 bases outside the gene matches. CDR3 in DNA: TGTGCCAGTAGTATCACTAGCGGGAGGGCGATTGAGCAGTTCTTC. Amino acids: CASSITSGRAIEQFF.

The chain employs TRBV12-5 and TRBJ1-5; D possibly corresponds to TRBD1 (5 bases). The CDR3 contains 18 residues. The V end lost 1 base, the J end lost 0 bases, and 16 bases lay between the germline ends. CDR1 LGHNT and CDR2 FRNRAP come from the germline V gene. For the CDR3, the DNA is TGTGCTAGTGGTTTGGACTTCTTGACAGCTTTTAGCAATCAGCCCCAGCATTTT. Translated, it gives CASGLDFLTAFSNQPQHF.

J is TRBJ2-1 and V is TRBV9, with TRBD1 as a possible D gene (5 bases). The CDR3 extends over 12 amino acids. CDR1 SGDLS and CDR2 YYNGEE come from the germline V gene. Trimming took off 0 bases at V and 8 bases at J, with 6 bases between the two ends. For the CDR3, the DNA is TGTGCCAGCAGCGTAGGGGGCCATGAGCAGTTCTTC. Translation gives CASSVGGHEQFF.

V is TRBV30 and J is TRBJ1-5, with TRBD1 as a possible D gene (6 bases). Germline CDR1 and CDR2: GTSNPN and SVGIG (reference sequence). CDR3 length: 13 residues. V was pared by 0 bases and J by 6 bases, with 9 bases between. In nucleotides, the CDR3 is TGTGCCTGGAGTGTGCAGGGGAGTCAGCCCCAGCATTTT. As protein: CAWSVQGSQPQHF.

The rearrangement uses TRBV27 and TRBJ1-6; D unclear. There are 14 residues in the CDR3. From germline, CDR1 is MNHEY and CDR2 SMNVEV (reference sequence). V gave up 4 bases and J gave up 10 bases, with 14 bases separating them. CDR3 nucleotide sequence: TGTGCCAGCAGTTGGACTCGGGGAGACTCACCCCTCCACTTT. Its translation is CASSWTRGDSPLHF.

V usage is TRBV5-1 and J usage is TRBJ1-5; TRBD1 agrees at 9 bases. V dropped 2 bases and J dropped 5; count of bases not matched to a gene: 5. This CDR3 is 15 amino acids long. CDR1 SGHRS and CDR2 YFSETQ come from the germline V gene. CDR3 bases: TGCGCCAGCAGCTTAAGGGGACAGGGTGATCAGCCCCAGCATTTT. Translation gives CASSLRGQGDQPQHF.

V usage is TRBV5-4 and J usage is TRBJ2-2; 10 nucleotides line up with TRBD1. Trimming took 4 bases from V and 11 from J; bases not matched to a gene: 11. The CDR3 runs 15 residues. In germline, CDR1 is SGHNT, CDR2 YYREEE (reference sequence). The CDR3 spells CASSHMGTGVIELFF. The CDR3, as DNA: TGTGCCAGCAGCCATATGGGGACAGGGGTCATTGAGCTGTTTTTT.

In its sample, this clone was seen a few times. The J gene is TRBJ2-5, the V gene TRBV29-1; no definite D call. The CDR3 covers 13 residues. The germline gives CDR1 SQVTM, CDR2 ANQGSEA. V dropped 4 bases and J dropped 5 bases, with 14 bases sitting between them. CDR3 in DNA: TGCAGCGTTGGATCTCAGACGCGGGAGACCCAGTACTTC. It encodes CSVGSQTRETQYF.

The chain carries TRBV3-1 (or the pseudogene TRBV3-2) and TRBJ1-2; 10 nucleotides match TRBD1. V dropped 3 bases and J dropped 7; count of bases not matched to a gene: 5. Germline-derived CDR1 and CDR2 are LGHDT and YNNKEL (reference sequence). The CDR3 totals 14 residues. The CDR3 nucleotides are TGTGCCAGCAGCCACCAGGACAGGGGGACTGGCTACACCTTC. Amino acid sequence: CASSHQDRGTGYTF.

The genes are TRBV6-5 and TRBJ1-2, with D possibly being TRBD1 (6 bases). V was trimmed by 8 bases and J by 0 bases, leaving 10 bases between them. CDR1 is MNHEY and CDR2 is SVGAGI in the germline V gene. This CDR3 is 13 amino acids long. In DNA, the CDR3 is TGTGCCAGCTCGAGGACAGCTAACTATGGCTACACCTTC. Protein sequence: CASSRTANYGYTF.

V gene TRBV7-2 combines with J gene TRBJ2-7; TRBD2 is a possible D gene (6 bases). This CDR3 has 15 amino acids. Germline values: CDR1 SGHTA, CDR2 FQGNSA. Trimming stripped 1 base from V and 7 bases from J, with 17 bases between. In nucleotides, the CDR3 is TGTGCCAGCAGCTTAGAAGCGGGTGCCGGTCGGGAGCAGTACGTC. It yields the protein CASSLEAGAGREQYV.

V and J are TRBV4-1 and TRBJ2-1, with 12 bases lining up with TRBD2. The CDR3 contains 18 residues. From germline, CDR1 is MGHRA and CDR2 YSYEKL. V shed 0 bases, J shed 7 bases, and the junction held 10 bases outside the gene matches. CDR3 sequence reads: CASSQEVLAGGPRNEQFF. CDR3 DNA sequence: TGCGCCAGCAGCCAAGAGGTCCTAGCGGGAGGGCCGAGGAATGAGCAGTTCTTC.